Shown below are 3 T cell receptor beta chains from a single sample sequenced in a study of identical twins. TCRdb redid the calling of the 5' RACE reads with MiXCR, one entry per CDR3 protein. The table has 450,000 or so distinct CDR3 sequences, around 15% seen once. This sample was also put to use in a study of yellow fever vaccine responses in identical twins.

The sequenced sample consisted of CD4+ T cells sorted from blood. The source is a woman under 30 in good health.

This clonotype showed up just a few times. This chain links TRBV5-1 with TRBJ2-1; 7 bases match TRBD2. J lost 2 bases, V lost 1 base, and 6 bases had no gene match. In germline, CDR1 is SGHRS, CDR2 YFSETQ. This CDR3 region has 16 residues. CDR3 sequence (DNA): TGCGCCAGCAGCTTGAAGATCGCGGGGGCCTACAATGAGCAGTTCTTC. This sequence encodes CASSLKIAGAYNEQFF.

J is TRBJ2-3 and V is TRBV25-1; D is tentatively TRBD1 or TRBD2 (5 bases each). The V gene's germline CDR1 is MGHDK and CDR2 SYGVNS. CDR3 length: 13 residues. Trimming cost V 3 bases and J 4 bases, with 8 bases left between them. The DNA of the CDR3 is TGTGCCAGCAGTGATTGGGACGCAGATACGCAGTATTTT. Amino acid sequence: CASSDWDADTQYF.

This clonotype has only a few counts. V and J are TRBV4-1 and TRBJ1-6; TRBD1 might be the D (6 bases). The germline V gene has CDR1 MGHRA and CDR2 YSYEKL. V was cut by 1 base and J by 5 bases, with 9 bases left in between. The CDR3 spans 15 residues. The CDR3 reads CASSQGSGDNSPLHF. The CDR3 DNA reads as TGCGCCAGCAGCCAAGGGTCAGGGGATAATTCACCCCTCCACTTT.